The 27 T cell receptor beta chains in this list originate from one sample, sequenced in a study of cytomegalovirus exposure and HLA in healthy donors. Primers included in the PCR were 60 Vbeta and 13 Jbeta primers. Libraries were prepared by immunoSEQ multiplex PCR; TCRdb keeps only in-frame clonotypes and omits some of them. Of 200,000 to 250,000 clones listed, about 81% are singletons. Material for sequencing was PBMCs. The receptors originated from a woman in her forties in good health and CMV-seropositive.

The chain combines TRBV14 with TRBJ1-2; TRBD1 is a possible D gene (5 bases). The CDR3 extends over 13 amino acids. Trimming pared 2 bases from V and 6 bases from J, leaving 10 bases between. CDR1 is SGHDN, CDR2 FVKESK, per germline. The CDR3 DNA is TGTGCCAGCAGCCAACTTGTGGGGCATGGCTACACCTTC. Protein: CASSQLVGHGYTF.

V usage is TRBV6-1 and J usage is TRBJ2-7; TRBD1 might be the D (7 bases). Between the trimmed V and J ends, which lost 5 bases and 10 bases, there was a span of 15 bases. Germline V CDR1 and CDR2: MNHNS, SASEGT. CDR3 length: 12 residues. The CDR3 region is CASSLARGDQYF. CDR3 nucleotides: TGTGCCAGCAGTCTAGCCAGGGGGGATCAGTACTTC.

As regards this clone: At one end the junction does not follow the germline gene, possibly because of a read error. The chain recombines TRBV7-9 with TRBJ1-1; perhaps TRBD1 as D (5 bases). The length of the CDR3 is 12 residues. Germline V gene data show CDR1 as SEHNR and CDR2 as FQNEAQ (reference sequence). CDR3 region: CSSSLVPQGAFF. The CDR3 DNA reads TGTTCCAGCAGCTTAGTGCCCCAGGGAGCTTTCTTT.

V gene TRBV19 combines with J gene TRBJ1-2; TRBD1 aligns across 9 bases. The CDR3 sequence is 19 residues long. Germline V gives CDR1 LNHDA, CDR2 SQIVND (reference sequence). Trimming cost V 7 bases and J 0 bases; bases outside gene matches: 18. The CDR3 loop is CASKRQPDRGGEANYGYTF. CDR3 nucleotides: TGTGCCAGTAAAAGACAACCGGACAGGGGAGGGGAAGCTAACTATGGCTACACCTTC.

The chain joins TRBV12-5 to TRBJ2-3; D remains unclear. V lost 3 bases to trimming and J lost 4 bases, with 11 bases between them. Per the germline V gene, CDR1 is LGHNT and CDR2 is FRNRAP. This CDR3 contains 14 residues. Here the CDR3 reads CASGLSAQPDTQYF. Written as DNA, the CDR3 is TGTGCTAGTGGTTTATCAGCGCAACCAGATACGCAGTATTTT.

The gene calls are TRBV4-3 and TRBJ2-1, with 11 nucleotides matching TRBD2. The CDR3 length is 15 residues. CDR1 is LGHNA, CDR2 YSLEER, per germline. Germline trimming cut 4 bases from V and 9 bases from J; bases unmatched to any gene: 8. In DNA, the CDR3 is TGCGCCAGCAGCCCCGGACTAGCGGGTTCGGGTGAGCAGTTCTTC. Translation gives CASSPGLAGSGEQFF.

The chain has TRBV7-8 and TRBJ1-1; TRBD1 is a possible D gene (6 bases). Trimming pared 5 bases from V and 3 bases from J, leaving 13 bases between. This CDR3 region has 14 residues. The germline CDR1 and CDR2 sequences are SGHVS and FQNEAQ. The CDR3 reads CASSPNQGYTEAFF. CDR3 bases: TGTGCCAGCAGCCCCAACCAGGGGTACACTGAAGCTTTCTTT. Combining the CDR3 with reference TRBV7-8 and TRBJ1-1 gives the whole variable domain GAGVSQSPRYKVAKRGQDVALRCDPISGHVSLFWYQQALGQGPEFLTYFQNEAQLDKSGLPSDRFFAERPEGSVSTLKIQRTQQEDSAVYLCASSPNQGYTEAFFGQGTRLTVV.

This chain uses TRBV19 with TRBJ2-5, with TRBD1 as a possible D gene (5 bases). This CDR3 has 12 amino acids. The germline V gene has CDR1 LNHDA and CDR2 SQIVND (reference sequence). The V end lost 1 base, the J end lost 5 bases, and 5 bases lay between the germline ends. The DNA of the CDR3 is TGTGCCAGTAGTATAGCAGGGGAGACCCAGTACTTC. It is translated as CASSIAGETQYF.

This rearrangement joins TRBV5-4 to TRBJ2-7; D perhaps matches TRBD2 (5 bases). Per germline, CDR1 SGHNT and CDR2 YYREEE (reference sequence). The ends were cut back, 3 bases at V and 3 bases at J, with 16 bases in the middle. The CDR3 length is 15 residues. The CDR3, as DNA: TGTGCCAGCAGCTCCCCCCGGGGAGACGGCTACGAGCAGTACTTC. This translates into CASSSPRGDGYEQYF.

CDR3 sequence: CAWSPEGYGYTF. CDR3 sequence (DNA): TGTGCCTGGAGCCCCGAGGGCTATGGCTACACCTTC. This chain joins TRBV30 and TRBJ1-2; no definite D call. V dropped 3 bases and J dropped 4 bases, with 9 bases sitting between them. Germline assignment: CDR1 GTSNPN and CDR2 SVGIG (reference sequence). The CDR3 consists of 12 residues.

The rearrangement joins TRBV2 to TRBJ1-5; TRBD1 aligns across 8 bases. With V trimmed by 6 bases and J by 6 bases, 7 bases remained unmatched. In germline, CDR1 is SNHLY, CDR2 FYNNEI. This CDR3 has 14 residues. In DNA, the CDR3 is TGTGCCAGCAGGCTCGGACAGGGCGGTCAGCCCCAGCATTTT. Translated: CASRLGQGGQPQHF.

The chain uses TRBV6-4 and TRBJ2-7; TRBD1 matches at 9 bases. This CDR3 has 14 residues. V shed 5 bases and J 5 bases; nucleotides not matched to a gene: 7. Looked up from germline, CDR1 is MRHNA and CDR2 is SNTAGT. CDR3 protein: CASSPGTGSHEQYF. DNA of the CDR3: TGTGCCAGCAGTCCTGGGACAGGGTCTCACGAGCAGTACTTC.

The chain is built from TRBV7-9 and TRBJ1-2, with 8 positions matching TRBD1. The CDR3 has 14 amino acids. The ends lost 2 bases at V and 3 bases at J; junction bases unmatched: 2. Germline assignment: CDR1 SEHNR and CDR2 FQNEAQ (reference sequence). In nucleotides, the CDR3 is TGTGCCAGCAGCTTACAGGGGGCGGACTATGGCTACACCTTC. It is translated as CASSLQGADYGYTF.

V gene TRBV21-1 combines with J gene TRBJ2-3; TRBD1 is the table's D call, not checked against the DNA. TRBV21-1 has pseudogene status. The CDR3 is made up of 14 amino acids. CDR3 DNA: TGTGCCAGTGCCTCCAGGCGACGCACAGATACGCAGTATTTT. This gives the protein CASASRRRTDTQYF.

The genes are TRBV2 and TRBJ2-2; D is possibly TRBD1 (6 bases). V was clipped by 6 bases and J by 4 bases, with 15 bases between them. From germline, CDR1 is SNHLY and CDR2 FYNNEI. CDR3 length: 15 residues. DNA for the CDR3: TGTGCCAGCAGGAATTTACAGGGTGTCACCGGGGAGCTGTTTTTT. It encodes CASRNLQGVTGELFF.

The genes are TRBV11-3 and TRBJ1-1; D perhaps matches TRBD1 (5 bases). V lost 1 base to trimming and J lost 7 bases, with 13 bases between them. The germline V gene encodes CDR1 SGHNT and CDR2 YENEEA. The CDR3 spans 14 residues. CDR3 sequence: CASSLGFQGSEAFF. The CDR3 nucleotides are TGTGCCAGCAGCTTAGGGTTTCAGGGAAGTGAAGCTTTCTTT.

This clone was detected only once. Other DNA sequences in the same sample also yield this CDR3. DNA of the CDR3: TGCGCCAGCAGCCCGCGGGAGGTGACAGATACGCAGTATTTT. It translates to CASSPREVTDTQYF. The chain is built from TRBV4-3 and TRBJ2-3, with 8 bases lining up with TRBD2. With 4 bases clipped from V and 3 bases from J, the junction kept 3 bases outside the gene matches. CDR1 and CDR2 (germline): LGHNA, YSLEER. The CDR3 length is 14 residues.

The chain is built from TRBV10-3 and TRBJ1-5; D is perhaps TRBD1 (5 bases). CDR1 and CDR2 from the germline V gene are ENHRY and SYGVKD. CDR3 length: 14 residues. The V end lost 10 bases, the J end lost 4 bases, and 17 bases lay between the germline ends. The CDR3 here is CATEEGFMNQPQHF. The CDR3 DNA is TGTGCCACCGAGGAGGGGTTCATGAATCAGCCCCAGCATTTT.

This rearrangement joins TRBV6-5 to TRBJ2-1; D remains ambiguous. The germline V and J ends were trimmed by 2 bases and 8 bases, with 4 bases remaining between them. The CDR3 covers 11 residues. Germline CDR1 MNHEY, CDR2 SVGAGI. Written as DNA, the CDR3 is TGTGCCAGCAGTTACCTCCATGAGCAGTTCTTC. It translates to CASSYLHEQFF.

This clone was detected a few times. DNA of the CDR3: TGTGCCAGTAGTATCGAAAGACTCAGCTCTGGAAACACCATATATTTT. Protein sequence: CASSIERLSSGNTIYF. The chain links TRBV19 to TRBJ1-3; D uncertain. The CDR3 consists of 16 residues. The germline V and J ends were trimmed by 3 bases and 0 bases, with 12 bases remaining between them. Germline assignment: CDR1 LNHDA and CDR2 SQIVND (reference sequence).

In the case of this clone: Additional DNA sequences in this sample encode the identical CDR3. This CDR3 reads CASSYAGSGNTIYF. The CDR3 DNA sequence: TGTGCCAGCAGTTACGCGGGGTCAGGAAACACCATATATTTT. The gene calls are TRBV6-5 and TRBJ1-3, with D unclear. The CDR3 extends over 14 amino acids. V was shortened by 2 bases and J by 4 bases, with 9 bases between the two germline ends. The V gene's germline CDR1 is MNHEY and CDR2 SVGAGI.

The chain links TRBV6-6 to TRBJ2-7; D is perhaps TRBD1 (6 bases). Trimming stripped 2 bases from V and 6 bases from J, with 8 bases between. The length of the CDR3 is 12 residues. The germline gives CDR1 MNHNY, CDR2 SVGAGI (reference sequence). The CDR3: CASSYTGPEQYF. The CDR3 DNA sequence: TGTGCCAGCAGTTACACAGGGCCCGAGCAGTACTTC.

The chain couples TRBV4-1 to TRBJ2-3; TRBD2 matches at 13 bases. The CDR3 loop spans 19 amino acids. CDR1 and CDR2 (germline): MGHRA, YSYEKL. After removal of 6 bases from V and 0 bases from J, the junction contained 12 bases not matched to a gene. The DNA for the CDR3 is TGCGCCAGCAGACAACTAGCGGGAGGGCGCGGGGGAAGCACAGATACGCAGTATTTT. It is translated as CASRQLAGGRGGSTDTQYF.

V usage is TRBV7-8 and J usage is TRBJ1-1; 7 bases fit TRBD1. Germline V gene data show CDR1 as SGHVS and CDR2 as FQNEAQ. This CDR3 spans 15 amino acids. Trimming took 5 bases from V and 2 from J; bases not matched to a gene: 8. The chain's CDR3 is CASSPRTGENTEAFF. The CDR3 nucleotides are TGTGCCAGCAGCCCCCGGACAGGAGAAAACACTGAAGCTTTCTTT.

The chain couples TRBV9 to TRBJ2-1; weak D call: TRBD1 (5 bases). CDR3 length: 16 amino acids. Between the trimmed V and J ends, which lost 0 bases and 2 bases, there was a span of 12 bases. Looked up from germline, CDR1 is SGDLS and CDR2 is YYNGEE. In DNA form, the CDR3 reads TGTGCCAGCAGCGTAGCTTCGACAGTTGCCTACAATGAGCAGTTCTTC. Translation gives CASSVASTVAYNEQFF.

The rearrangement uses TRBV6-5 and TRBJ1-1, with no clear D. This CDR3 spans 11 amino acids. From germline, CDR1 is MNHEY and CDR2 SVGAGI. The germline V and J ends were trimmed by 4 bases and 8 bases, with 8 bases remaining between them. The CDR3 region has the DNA TGTGCCAGCAGTTCCCAGTTCGAAGCTTTCTTT. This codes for CASSSQFEAFF.

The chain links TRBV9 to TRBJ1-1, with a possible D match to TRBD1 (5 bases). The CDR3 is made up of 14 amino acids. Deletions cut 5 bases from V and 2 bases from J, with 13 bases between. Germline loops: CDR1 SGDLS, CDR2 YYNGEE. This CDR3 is CASRPGGANTEAFF. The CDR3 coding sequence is TGTGCCAGCAGGCCGGGTGGGGCAAACACTGAAGCTTTCTTT.